This TCR beta chain originates from a study of T cell responses to AZD1222 COVID-19 vaccine listed by TCRdb under 2021. About the investigation overall: A total of approximately 240 trial participants underwent TCR sequencing, of whom 207 had received two doses of AZD1222 and approximately 25 had received two doses of the MenACWY control vaccine. Trial participants were enrolled into age subgroups of 18-55, 56-69 and 70-plus years, which contained about 150, 27 and 61 TCR-sequenced participants, respectively. The research as a whole found: Epitopes outside the regions mutated in the B.1.351 and B.1.1.7 variants were reportedly recognized by nearly half of the unique spike-specific TCRs. The 56-69-year group was small, and its depth increase did not reach significance, likely because of low power. Because no samples from the day 14 peak response were available, repertoires could be characterized only after the peak T cell response. Most participants were white British and females outnumbered males, and the authors suggested that clonal diversity may have been underestimated. Conclusions about previously exposed vaccinees were limited because only a handful of AZD1222 recipients were SARS-CoV-2 seropositive at baseline. The vaccine-associated CD4 TCRs covered the entire spike protein, and the dominant responses fell in regions 160-218 and 743-854. After two AZD1222 doses, both the breadth and the depth of spike-specific TCRs were significantly higher than at day 0 and than in MenACWY recipients.

V loses 4 bases of germline sequence and J loses 0 bases, and the interval between the two ends is 14 bases. From the cysteine through the phenylalanine, the CDR3 covers 16 amino acids. Only the CDR3 portion is preserved as DNA: 48 bases, with reading frame beginning at the first base. Via the germline V gene (reference sequence), CDR1 is LGHDT and CDR2 YNNKEL. About this clone itself: This receptor's antigen is unknown. No qualities accompany the bases; no much larger clone lies one base away.

The CDR3 regions of human TCRbeta chains were analyzed by immunosequencing. The original methods were these. TCRs in the repertoires were matched against a reference library of SARS-CoV-2-specific TCRs that had been generated with the MIRA antigen-specificity platform. Breadth meant the fraction of unique TCRs that were SARS-CoV-2-associated, whereas depth meant the fraction of total T cells that were SARS-CoV-2-associated. Using the MIRA data, each spike-specific TCR was assigned both to the spike region to which the TCR was reactive and to a CD4 or CD8 class. Log10-transformed breadth and depth values were compared by one-way ANOVA with Sidak's multiple comparisons tests. TCRdb's version of the immuneACCESS table is confined to in-frame rearrangements and falls short of the full clone set. An unresolved V gene accounts for under half of the shortfall where checked; the remainder is of unknown origin. V and J calls and clone size are given by that table; D and trimming were obtained from the DNA. For this sample there are roughly 75,000 clones; 87% appear just once. The top ten clonotypes cover 18% of the sample.

The sample's time point label is to be understood as: about 28 days (+/-7) after the second vaccine dose. Because spike-specific TCR depth and breadth did not differ between the two schedules, AZD1222 recipients who got a second dose at roughly 4 weeks were pooled with those who got a second dose at roughly 12 weeks. Vaccinee samples were obtained from the UK trials COV001 and COV002, which included a single-blind randomized controlled phase 2/3 trial of AZD1222 (ChAdOx1 nCoV-19) in healthy adults. For TCRbeta chain sequencing, PBMC samples from trial participants were taken at day 0 and at day 28 after the second dose.

The rearrangement joined TRBV3-1 (or the pseudogene TRBV3-2) to TRBJ2-3, with the D gene not clear enough to name. The sequencing used peripheral blood, collected 28 days after the second AZD1222 dose. The clonotype originates from an adult who received the AZD1222 COVID-19 vaccine. CDR3 loop: CASSPSVGLSTDTQYF. The DNA sequence reads TGTGCCAGCAGCCCCTCCGTCGGGTTGAGCACAGATACGCAGTATTTT.